A single sample gave rise to the 32 T cell receptor beta chains below, sequenced in a study of Graves' ophthalmopathy and Graves' hyperthyroidism. Amplified TCR beta CDR3 regions were obtained using RNA transcripts as template. Following a first-round RT-PCR that used HTBI primers, a second-round multiplex PCR was carried out. Each CDR3 protein gets one entry after TCRdb re-called the multiplex PCR reads with MiXCR. This sample carries hundreds of thousands of distinct CDR3 sequences, approximately 21% of them seen once, and the ten largest clones take approximately 6.9%. The sequenced sample was peripheral blood. The origin of the receptors is a woman aged 18-29 years with stable Graves' hyperthyroidism. Some clones in this sample may be carry-over from other donors' samples.

This clonotype has at least ten counts. The CDR3 sequence: CAIRAEGTGYDGYTF. The CDR3 coding sequence is TGTGCCATCAGGGCCGAGGGGACAGGGTACGATGGCTACACCTTC. The chain joins TRBV10-3 to TRBJ1-2; 9 bases line up with TRBD1. Germline CDR1 ENHRY, CDR2 SYGVKD. The CDR3 covers 15 residues. The junction had 11 bases not matched to a gene; V was cut back by 6 bases and J by 6 bases.

This clonotype was observed at least ten times. CDR3 residues: CASSLSTGSGNTIYF. The CDR3 region has the DNA TGCGCCAGCAGCCTTTCTACAGGGTCGGGAAACACCATATATTTT. This rearrangement joins TRBV5-1 to TRBJ1-3, with D possibly being TRBD1 (6 bases). Per germline, CDR1 SGHRS and CDR2 YFSETQ. Trimming took 4 bases from V and 4 from J, leaving 15 bases between them. The CDR3 consists of 15 residues.

This clonotype was counted ten times or more. This rearrangement joins TRBV28 to TRBJ1-2, with D hard to call. CDR1 MDHEN and CDR2 SYDVKM come from the germline V gene. V lost 7 bases to trimming and J lost 3 bases, with 9 bases between them. The CDR3 contains 12 residues. CDR3 DNA: TGTGCCAGCAATTTGCGGGACTATGGCTACACCTTC. Its protein is CASNLRDYGYTF.

The rearrangement links TRBV12-3 or TRBV12-4 to TRBJ1-5, with 8 positions matching TRBD1. With V trimmed by 5 bases and J by 4 bases, 13 bases remained unmatched. The length of the CDR3 is 17 residues. The CDR3 DNA sequence: TGTGCCAGCAGTCGATCACCCCCCCAGGGGGCGAATCAGCCCCAGCATTTT. Translation: CASSRSPPQGANQPQHF.

Many counts were recorded for this clonotype. This chain connects TRBV6-1 to TRBJ1-5, with D tentatively TRBD1 (6 bases). Trimming cost V 3 bases and J 4 bases, with 16 bases left between them. The CDR3 runs to 16 residues. Germline V lookup: CDR1 MNHNS, CDR2 SASEGT. CDR3 nucleotides: TGTGCCAGCAGTGAGGATCCAGGGGTGGGGAATCAGCCCCAGCATTTT. This encodes CASSEDPGVGNQPQHF.

This clonotype was observed at least ten times. The chain uses TRBV30 and TRBJ2-5; D could derive from TRBD1 or TRBD2 (5 bases each). Germline CDR1 and CDR2: GTSNPN and SVGIG (reference sequence). The CDR3 is made up of 12 amino acids. V dropped 8 bases and J dropped 4 bases, with 14 bases sitting between them. DNA for the CDR3: TGTGCCATCGCTCCTGGGGGAGAGACCCAGTACTTC. This encodes CAIAPGGETQYF.

This clonotype showed up many times. The V call is TRBV5-1, the J call TRBJ2-7; maybe TRBD1 (5 bases). Deletions cut 2 bases from V and 5 bases from J, with 11 bases between. The CDR3 runs 13 residues. Germline CDR1 and CDR2: SGHRS and YFSETQ. Written as DNA, the CDR3 is TGCGCCAGCAGCTTTCAGGGCTGGAACGAGCAGTACTTC. The encoded protein is CASSFQGWNEQYF.

This clonotype has only a few counts. The chain couples TRBV6-2 or TRBV6-3 to TRBJ2-2, with TRBD1 identical over 10 bases. The V and J ends lost 5 bases and 7 bases, in that order; junction bases with no gene match: 16. The CDR3 sequence is 18 residues long. Germline CDR1 reads MNHEY; CDR2 reads SVGEGT. This chain's CDR3 is CASSPVGTGAGHGGELFF. The CDR3 DNA reads TGTGCCAGCAGTCCCGTCGGGACAGGGGCTGGGCATGGCGGGGAGCTGTTTTTT.

As regards this clonotype: One base away lies a much larger clone, so this may be a sequencing read error. This chain uses TRBV2 with TRBJ1-2; no reliable D call. Trimming cost V 7 bases and J 8 bases, with 14 bases left between them. Germline values: CDR1 SNHLY, CDR2 FYNNEI. The CDR3 is 12 amino acids. The CDR3: CASTELGRGYTF. The CDR3 DNA reads as TGTGCCAGCACTGAGCTAGGGAGGGGCTACACCTTC.

J is TRBJ2-5 and V is TRBV7-2; D is ambiguous. There are 14 residues in the CDR3. From germline, CDR1 is SGHTA and CDR2 FQGNSA. Deletions cut 5 bases from V and 2 bases from J, with 12 bases between. CDR3 nucleotides: TGTGCCAGCAGCCCCCGGACCCTACAAGAGACCCAGTACTTC. Translation: CASSPRTLQETQYF.

This clonotype was observed many times. This chain joins TRBV18 and TRBJ1-6; TRBD1 matches at 8 bases. The ends lost 3 bases at V and 8 bases at J; junction bases unmatched: 6. Germline-derived CDR1 and CDR2 are KGHSH and LQKENI. There are 15 residues in the CDR3. CDR3 sequence (DNA): TGTGCCAGCTCACCCGGACAGGGATTAGATTCACCCCTCCACTTT. Protein: CASSPGQGLDSPLHF.

This clonotype was recorded many times. The chain recombines TRBV7-9 with TRBJ2-4, with no clear D. This CDR3 is 11 amino acids long. V was trimmed by 5 bases and J by 8 bases, leaving 7 bases between them. CDR1 is SEHNR and CDR2 is FQNEAQ in the germline V gene (reference sequence). CDR3 region: CASSLIDIQYF. In DNA, the CDR3 is TGTGCCAGCAGCCTGATTGACATTCAGTACTTC.

This clonotype was seen many times. The chain recombines TRBV15 with TRBJ2-6; D may be TRBD1 (5 bases). CDR3 length equals 16 residues. V lost 0 bases to trimming and J lost 2 bases, with 8 bases between them. Germline V gene lookup returns CDR1 LNHNV and CDR2 YYDKDF (reference sequence). CDR3 in DNA: TGTGCCACCAGCAGAGATCCCAGGGCTGGGGCCAACGTCCTGACTTTC. Translated: CATSRDPRAGANVLTF.

A few counts support this clonotype. This rearrangement joins TRBV28 to TRBJ2-5, with TRBD1 matching over 12 bases. V was clipped by 4 bases and J by 0 bases; unmatched bases: 6. Germline loops: CDR1 MDHEN, CDR2 SYDVKM. This CDR3 comprises 17 residues. CDR3 loop: CASSSGQGAIYQETQYF. The CDR3 DNA sequence: TGTGCCAGCAGTTCGGGACAGGGGGCGATCTACCAAGAGACCCAGTACTTC.

CDR3 amino acids: CASIPRGRGLQETQYF. CDR3 in DNA: TGTGCCAGCATCCCCCGAGGGCGAGGACTCCAAGAGACCCAGTACTTC. This chain connects TRBV7-2 to TRBJ2-5; D is perhaps TRBD2 (5 bases). The CDR3 runs 16 residues. CDR1 and CDR2 from the germline V gene are SGHTA and FQGNSA. V lost 7 bases and J lost 1, with 19 bases in between.

This clonotype has a count of ten or more. This sequence joins TRBV7-8 and TRBJ1-6; tentatively, D is TRBD1 (5 bases). The germline V gene has CDR1 SGHVS and CDR2 FQNEAQ. V lost 1 base to trimming and J lost 10 bases, with 17 bases between them. The CDR3 is 16 amino acids. The CDR3 is CASSLGYRRDASPLHF. DNA of the CDR3: TGTGCCAGCAGCTTAGGATATCGAAGGGACGCCTCACCCCTCCACTTT. Full variable domain (remainder filled in from reference TRBV7-8 and TRBJ1-6): GAGVSQSPRYKVAKRGQDVALRCDPISGHVSLFWYQQALGQGPEFLTYFQNEAQLDKSGLPSDRFFAERPEGSVSTLKIQRTQQEDSAVYLCASSLGYRRDASPLHFGNGTRLTVT.

To note about this clonotype: A junction end diverges from the germline sequence, so it may reflect a read error. The CDR3 loop is CASSLVRIETQYF. CDR3 nucleotides: TGTGCCAGCAGTTTAGTCAGGATAGAGACGCAGTACTTC. The chain carries TRBV12-3 or TRBV12-4 and TRBJ2-5; D gene uncertain. This CDR3 contains 13 residues.

This clonotype occurred many times. The chain carries TRBV20-1 and TRBJ2-2, with D perhaps TRBD2 (7 bases). Trimming left V 5 bases short and J 5 bases short, with 18 bases between. Germline loops: CDR1 DFQATT, CDR2 SNEGSKA (reference sequence). The CDR3 consists of 15 residues. CDR3 in amino acids: CSAHFGGQGTGELFF. The CDR3 DNA is TGCAGTGCTCATTTCGGGGGGCAGGGTACCGGGGAGCTGTTTTTT.

This clonotype was recorded at least ten times. The genes are TRBV25-1 and TRBJ2-5, with 10 bases identical to TRBD2. Germline values: CDR1 MGHDK, CDR2 SYGVNS. Trimming took 3 bases from V and 3 from J; bases not matched to a gene: 7. CDR3 size: 16 residues. The CDR3 region has the DNA TGTGCCAGCAGTGACCTTGGACTAGCGGTAAAAGAGACCCAGTACTTC. It codes for CASSDLGLAVKETQYF.

This clonotype came up many times. The chain uses TRBV29-1 and TRBJ1-5, with a tentative D call TRBD1 (5 bases). CDR1 and CDR2 from the germline V gene are SQVTM and ANQGSEA. V was trimmed by 5 bases and J by 1 base, leaving 6 bases between them. The CDR3 is 12 amino acids. The CDR3 loop reads CSVRDSNQPQHF. CDR3 coding DNA: TGCAGCGTTCGGGACAGCAATCAGCCCCAGCATTTT.

In its sample, this clonotype was seen a few times. The chain combines TRBV20-1 with TRBJ2-7, with 8 positions matching TRBD2. The CDR3 is 16 amino acids. With 6 bases clipped from V and 5 bases from J, the junction kept 18 bases outside the gene matches. The germline V gene has CDR1 DFQATT and CDR2 SNEGSKA (reference sequence). The CDR3 DNA sequence: TGCAGTGCCATAAGAGGCGGCGGGAGGCCGGGGCACGAGCAGTACTTC. This encodes CSAIRGGGRPGHEQYF.

This clonotype was found a few times. The rearrangement joins TRBV7-9 to TRBJ1-1; TRBD1 matches at 8 bases. V lost 4 bases to trimming and J lost 10 bases; unmatched junction nucleotides: 14. The CDR3 has 15 amino acids. Germline CDR1 reads SEHNR; CDR2 reads FQNEAQ (reference sequence). In DNA, the CDR3 is TGTGCCAGCAGCTCAAACCGACAGGGGTCGCCAGGAGCTTTCTTT. Encoded protein: CASSSNRQGSPGAFF.

This clonotype has a count of ten or more. The chain joins TRBV30 to TRBJ2-2; the D gene is possibly TRBD2 (5 bases). The germline V gene encodes CDR1 GTSNPN and CDR2 SVGIG (reference sequence). Trimming stripped 8 bases from V and 4 bases from J, with 5 bases between. There are 10 residues in the CDR3. DNA for the CDR3: TGTGCCGGAGGCACCGGGGAGCTGTTTTTT. This translates into CAGGTGELFF. The full variable domain, with the rest looked up from reference TRBV30 and TRBJ2-2, is SQTIHQWPATLVQPVGSPLSLECTVEGTSNPNLYWYRQAAGRGLQLLFYSVGIGQISSEVPQNLSASRPQDRQFILSSKKLLLSDSGFYLCAGGTGELFFGEGSRLTVL.

V gene TRBV29-1 combines with J gene TRBJ2-7; the D call may be TRBD1 or TRBD2 (5 bases each). V shed 0 bases and J shed 4 bases, with 13 bases lying between them. CDR1 and CDR2 from the germline V gene are SQVTM and ANQGSEA. This CDR3 has 14 amino acids. The CDR3 DNA reads as TGCAGCGTTGAAGATCGGCAGGGACGATACGAGCAGTACTTC. This encodes CSVEDRQGRYEQYF.

The genes are TRBV12-3 or TRBV12-4 and TRBJ1-2; TRBD1 matches at 7 bases. V was pared by 6 bases and J by 7 bases, with 8 bases of the junction left unmatched. CDR3 size: 13 residues. CDR3 residues: CASSLGGASGYTF. CDR3 coding DNA: TGTGCCAGCAGCCTAGGGGGCGCATCTGGCTACACCTTC.

This clonotype was detected a few times. The V and J genes are TRBV6-1 and TRBJ2-5; the match to TRBD2 covers 9 bases. Germline lookup yields CDR1 MNHNS and CDR2 SASEGT. This CDR3 spans 17 amino acids. Trimming removed 6 bases from V and 4 bases from J; junction bases left unmatched: 15. The CDR3 loop reads CASRDGAGGPGGETQYF. The CDR3 DNA reads as TGTGCCAGCAGAGATGGGGCGGGGGGGCCCGGTGGAGAGACCCAGTACTTC.

This clonotype was seen many times. The chain recombines TRBV20-1 with TRBJ1-5; no definite D call. Germline V gene lookup returns CDR1 DFQATT and CDR2 SNEGSKA (reference sequence). The V gene lost 0 bases and the J gene lost 6 bases, with 6 bases spanning the gap. The CDR3 runs to 12 residues. The CDR3 is CSARDSLQPQHF. In nucleotides, the CDR3 is TGCAGTGCTAGAGATTCACTTCAGCCCCAGCATTTT.

The J gene is TRBJ1-2, the V gene TRBV7-8; D is unresolved. V was clipped by 4 bases and J by 3 bases, with 12 bases between them. Germline lookup yields CDR1 SGHVS and CDR2 FQNEAQ. The CDR3 covers 14 residues. CDR3: CASSSRRNHYGYTF. CDR3 in DNA: TGTGCCAGCAGCTCTCGACGCAATCACTATGGCTACACCTTC.

In DNA form, the CDR3 reads TGTGCCAGCAGTGGACTGACCAGGGGGGGTACTTCGCCCCAGCATTTT. Its protein product is CASSGLTRGGTSPQHF. The V and J genes are TRBV2 and TRBJ1-5, with 7 bases that match TRBD1. This CDR3 contains 16 residues. CDR1 is SNHLY and CDR2 is FYNNEI in the germline V gene. Unmatched junction bases numbered 15, after V lost 4 bases and J lost 9 bases.

This clonotype was observed many times. A much larger clone lies one base from this, so it may be a read error. The CDR3 ends on some other residue instead of the conserved phenylalanine or tryptophan, so this is likely a read error. The gene calls are TRBV27 and TRBJ1-1, with a possible D match to TRBD1 (6 bases). Trimming removed 5 bases from V and 2 bases from J, with 15 bases in between. The CDR3 is 15 amino acids. The germline V gene encodes CDR1 MNHEY and CDR2 SMNVEV (reference sequence). As DNA, the CDR3 is TGTGCCAGCAGTCCGCCAGACAGGCGAAACACTGAAGCTTTCTTA. Amino acid sequence: CASSPPDRRNTEAFL.

The table lists this clonotype with a few counts. The chain couples TRBV4-3 to TRBJ2-7, with 7 bases that match TRBD2. The CDR3 consists of 15 residues. CDR1 and CDR2 from the germline V gene are LGHNA and YSLEER. Trimming at V came to 1 base and at J to 2 bases, leaving 5 bases not matched to a gene. This chain's CDR3 is CASSQALAAPYEQYF. CDR3 nucleotide sequence: TGCGCCAGCAGCCAAGCGCTAGCGGCGCCCTACGAGCAGTACTTC.

The chain is built from TRBV27 and TRBJ2-7; 8 positions agree with TRBD2. Unmatched junction bases numbered 7, after V lost 7 bases and J lost 2 bases. CDR1 is MNHEY, CDR2 SMNVEV, per germline (reference sequence). The CDR3 is 14 residues long. The CDR3 spells CASTPGGVAYEQYF. As DNA, the CDR3 is TGTGCCAGCACCCCCGGGGGGGTAGCCTACGAGCAGTACTTC.